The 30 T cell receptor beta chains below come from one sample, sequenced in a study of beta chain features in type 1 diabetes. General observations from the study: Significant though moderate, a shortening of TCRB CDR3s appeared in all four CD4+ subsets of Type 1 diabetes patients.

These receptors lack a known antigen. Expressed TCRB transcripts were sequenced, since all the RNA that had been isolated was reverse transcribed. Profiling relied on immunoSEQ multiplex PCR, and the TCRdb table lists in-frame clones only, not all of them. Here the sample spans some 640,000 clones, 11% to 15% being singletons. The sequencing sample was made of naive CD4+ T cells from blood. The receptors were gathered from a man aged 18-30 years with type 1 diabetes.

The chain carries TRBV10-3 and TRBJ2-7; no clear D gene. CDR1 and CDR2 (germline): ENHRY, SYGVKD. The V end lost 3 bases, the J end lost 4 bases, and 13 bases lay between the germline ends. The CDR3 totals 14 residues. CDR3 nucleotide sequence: TGTGCCATCAGTGAAGGCTCCTTTTCATACGAGCAGTACTTC. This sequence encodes CAISEGSFSYEQYF.

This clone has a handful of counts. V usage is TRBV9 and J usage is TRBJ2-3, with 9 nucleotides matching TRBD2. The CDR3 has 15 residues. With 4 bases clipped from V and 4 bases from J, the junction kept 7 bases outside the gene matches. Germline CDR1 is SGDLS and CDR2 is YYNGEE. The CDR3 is CASSLLSGGADTQYF. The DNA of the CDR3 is TGTGCCAGCAGCCTACTTAGCGGGGGTGCAGATACGCAGTATTTT.

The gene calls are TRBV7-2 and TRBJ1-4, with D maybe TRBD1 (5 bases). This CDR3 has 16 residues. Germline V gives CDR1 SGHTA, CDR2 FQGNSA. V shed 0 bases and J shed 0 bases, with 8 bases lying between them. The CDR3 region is CASSLALTATNEKLFF. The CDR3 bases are TGTGCCAGCAGCTTAGCCTTGACAGCAACTAATGAAAAACTGTTTTTT. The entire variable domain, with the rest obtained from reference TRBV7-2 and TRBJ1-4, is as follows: GAGVSQSPSNKVTEKGKDVELRCDPISGHTALYWYRQSLGQGLEFLIYFQGNSAPDKSGLPSDRFSAERTGGSVSTLTIQRTQQEDSAVYLCASSLALTATNEKLFFGSGTQLSVL.

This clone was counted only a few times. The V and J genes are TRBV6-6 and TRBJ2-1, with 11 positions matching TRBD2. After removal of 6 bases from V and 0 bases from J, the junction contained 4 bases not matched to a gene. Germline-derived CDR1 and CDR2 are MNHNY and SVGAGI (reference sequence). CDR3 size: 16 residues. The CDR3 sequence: CASSPSGRHSYNEQFF. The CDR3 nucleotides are TGTGCCAGCAGCCCTAGCGGGAGGCACTCCTACAATGAGCAGTTCTTC.

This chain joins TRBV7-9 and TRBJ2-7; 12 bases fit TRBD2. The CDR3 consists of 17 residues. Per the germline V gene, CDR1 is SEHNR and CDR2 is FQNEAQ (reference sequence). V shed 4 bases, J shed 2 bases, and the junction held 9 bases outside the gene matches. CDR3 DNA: TGTGCCAGCAGCTCCTACTTTTCTAGCGGGAGGGCCTACGAGCAGTACTTC. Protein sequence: CASSSYFSSGRAYEQYF.

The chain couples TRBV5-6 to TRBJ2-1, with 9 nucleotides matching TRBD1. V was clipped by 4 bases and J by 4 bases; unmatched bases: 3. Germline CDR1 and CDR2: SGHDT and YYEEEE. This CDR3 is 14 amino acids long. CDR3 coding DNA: TGTGCCAGCAGCACGGGACAGGGTTACAATGAGCAGTTCTTC. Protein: CASSTGQGYNEQFF.

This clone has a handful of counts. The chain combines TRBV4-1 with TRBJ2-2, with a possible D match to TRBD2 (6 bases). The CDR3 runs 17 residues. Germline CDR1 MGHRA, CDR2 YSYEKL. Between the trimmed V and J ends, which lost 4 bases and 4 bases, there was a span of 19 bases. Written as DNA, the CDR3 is TGCGCCAGCAGCCCCCGACGGGGTAGCGGTGTCACCGGGGAGCTGTTTTTT. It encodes CASSPRRGSGVTGELFF.

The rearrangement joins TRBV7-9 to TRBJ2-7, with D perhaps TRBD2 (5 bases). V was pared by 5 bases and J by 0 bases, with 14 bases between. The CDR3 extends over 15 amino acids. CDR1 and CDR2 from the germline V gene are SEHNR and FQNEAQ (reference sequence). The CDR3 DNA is TGTGCCAGCAGCCCTAGGACGGGGAGCTCCTACGAGCAGTACTTC. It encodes CASSPRTGSSYEQYF.

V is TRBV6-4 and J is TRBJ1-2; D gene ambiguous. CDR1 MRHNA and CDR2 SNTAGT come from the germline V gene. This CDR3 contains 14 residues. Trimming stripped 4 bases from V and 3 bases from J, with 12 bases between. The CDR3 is CASSGGSSDYGYTF. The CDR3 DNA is TGTGCCAGCAGTGGCGGGAGTTCGGACTATGGCTACACCTTC.

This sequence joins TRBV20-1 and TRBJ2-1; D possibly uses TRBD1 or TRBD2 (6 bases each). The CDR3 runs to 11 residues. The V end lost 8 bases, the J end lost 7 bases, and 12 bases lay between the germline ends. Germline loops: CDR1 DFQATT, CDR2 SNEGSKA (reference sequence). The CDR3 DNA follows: TGCAGTCACCGGAGGGGGAATGAGCAGTTCTTC. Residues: CSHRRGNEQFF.

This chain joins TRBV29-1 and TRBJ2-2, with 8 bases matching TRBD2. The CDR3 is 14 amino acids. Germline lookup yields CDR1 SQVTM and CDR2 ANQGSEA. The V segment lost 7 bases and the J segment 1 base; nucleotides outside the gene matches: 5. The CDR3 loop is CSARGGQNTGELFF. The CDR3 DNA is TGCAGCGCCCGGGGGGGGCAGAACACCGGGGAGCTGTTTTTT.

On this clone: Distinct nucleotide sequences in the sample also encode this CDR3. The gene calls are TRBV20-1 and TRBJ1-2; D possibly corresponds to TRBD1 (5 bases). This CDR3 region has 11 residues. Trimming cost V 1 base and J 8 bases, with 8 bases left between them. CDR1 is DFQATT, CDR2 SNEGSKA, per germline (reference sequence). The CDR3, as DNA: TGCAGTGCTAGAGGCCAGGGAGGCTACACCTTC. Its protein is CSARGQGGYTF.

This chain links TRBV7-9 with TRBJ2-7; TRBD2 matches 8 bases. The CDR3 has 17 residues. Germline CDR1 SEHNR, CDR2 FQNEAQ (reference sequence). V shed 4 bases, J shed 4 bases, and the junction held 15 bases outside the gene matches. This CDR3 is CASSSIIAGIIGYEQYF. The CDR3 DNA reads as TGTGCCAGCAGCTCGATAATAGCGGGGATAATTGGGTACGAGCAGTACTTC.

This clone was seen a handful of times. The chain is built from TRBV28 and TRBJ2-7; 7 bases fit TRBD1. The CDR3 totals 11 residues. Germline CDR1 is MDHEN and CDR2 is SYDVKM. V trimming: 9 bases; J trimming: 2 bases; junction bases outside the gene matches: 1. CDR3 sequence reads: CARTGAYEQYF. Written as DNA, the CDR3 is TGTGCCAGAACAGGGGCCTACGAGCAGTACTTC.

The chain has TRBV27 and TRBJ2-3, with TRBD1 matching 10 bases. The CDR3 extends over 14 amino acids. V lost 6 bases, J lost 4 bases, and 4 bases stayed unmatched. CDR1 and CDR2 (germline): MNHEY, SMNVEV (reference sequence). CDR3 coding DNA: TGTGCCAGCAGAGGCGGGACAGGGGCAGATACGCAGTATTTT. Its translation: CASRGGTGADTQYF.

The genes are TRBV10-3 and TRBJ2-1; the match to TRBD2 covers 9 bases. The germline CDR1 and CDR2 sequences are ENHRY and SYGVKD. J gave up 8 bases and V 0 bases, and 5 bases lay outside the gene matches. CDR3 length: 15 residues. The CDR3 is CAISESSGRTYEQFF. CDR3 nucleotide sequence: TGTGCCATCAGTGAGTCTAGCGGGAGAACCTATGAGCAGTTCTTC.

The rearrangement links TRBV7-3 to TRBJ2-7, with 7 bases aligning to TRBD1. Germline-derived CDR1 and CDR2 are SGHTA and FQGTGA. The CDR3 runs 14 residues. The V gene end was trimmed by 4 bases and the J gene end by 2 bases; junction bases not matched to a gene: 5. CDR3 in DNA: TGTGCCAGCAGCTCGACAGGGTTAACCTACGAGCAGTACTTC. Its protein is CASSSTGLTYEQYF.

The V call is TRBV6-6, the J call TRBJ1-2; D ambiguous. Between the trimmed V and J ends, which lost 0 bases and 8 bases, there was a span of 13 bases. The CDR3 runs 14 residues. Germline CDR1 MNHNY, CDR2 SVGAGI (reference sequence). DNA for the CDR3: TGTGCCAGCAGTTACTCCCGTTCCCGAGGAGGCTACACCTTC. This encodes CASSYSRSRGGYTF.

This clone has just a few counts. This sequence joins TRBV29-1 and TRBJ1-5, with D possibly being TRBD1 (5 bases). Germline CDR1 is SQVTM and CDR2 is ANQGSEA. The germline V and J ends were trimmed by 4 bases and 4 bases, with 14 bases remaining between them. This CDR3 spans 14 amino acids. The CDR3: CSVVGDGGNQPQHF. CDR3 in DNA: TGCAGCGTTGTGGGGGACGGCGGTAATCAGCCCCAGCATTTT. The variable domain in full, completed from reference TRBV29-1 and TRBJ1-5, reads SAVISQKPSRDICQRGTSLTIQCQVDSQVTMMFWYRQQPGQSLTLIATANQGSEATYESGFVIDKFPISRPNLTFSTLTVSNMSPEDSSIYLCSVVGDGGNQPQHFGDGTRLSIL.

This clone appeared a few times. In nucleotides, the CDR3 is TGCAGCGCTCACAGGGGGCAGCAAGAGACCCAGTACTTC. Residues: CSAHRGQQETQYF. The chain is built from TRBV29-1 and TRBJ2-5, with 9 nucleotides matching TRBD1. V gave up 7 bases and J gave up 2 bases; unmatched junction bases: 5. The CDR3 length is 13 residues. Germline lookup yields CDR1 SQVTM and CDR2 ANQGSEA.

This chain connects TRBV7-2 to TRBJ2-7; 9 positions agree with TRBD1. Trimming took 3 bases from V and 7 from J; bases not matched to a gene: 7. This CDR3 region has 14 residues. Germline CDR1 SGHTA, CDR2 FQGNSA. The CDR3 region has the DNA TGTGCCAGCAGCTTGGACAGGGGAACGGAAGAGCAGTACTTC. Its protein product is CASSLDRGTEEQYF. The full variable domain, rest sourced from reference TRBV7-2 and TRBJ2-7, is GAGVSQSPSNKVTEKGKDVELRCDPISGHTALYWYRQSLGQGLEFLIYFQGNSAPDKSGLPSDRFSAERTGGSVSTLTIQRTQQEDSAVYLCASSLDRGTEEQYFGPGTRLTVT.

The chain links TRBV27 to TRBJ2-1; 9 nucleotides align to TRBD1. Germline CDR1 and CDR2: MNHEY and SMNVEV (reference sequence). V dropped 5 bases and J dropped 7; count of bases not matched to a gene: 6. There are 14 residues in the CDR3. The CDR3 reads CASSRTGGVNEQFF. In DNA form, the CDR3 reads TGTGCCAGCAGTCGAACAGGGGGCGTAAATGAGCAGTTCTTC.

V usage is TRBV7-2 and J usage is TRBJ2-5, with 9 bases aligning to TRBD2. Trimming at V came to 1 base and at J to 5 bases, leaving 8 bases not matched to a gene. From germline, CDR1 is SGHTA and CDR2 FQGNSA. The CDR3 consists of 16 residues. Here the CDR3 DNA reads TGTGCCAGCAGCTTAGGCGCGCGGGGGGGCCTTGAGACCCAGTACTTC. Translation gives CASSLGARGGLETQYF.

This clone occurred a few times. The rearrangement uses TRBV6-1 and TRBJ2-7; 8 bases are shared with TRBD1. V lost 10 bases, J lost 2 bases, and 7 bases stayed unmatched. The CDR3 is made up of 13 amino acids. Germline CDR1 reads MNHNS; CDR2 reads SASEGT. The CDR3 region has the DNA TGTGCCACCAGGACAGGGCTTACCTACGAGCAGTACTTC. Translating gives CATRTGLTYEQYF.

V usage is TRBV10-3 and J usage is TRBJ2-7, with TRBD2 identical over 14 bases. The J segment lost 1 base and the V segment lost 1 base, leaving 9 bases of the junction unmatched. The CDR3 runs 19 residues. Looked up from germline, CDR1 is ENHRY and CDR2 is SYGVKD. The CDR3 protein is CAISELGTSGSLRSYEQYF. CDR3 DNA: TGTGCCATCAGTGAGTTAGGGACTAGCGGGAGTTTGAGGTCCTACGAGCAGTACTTC.

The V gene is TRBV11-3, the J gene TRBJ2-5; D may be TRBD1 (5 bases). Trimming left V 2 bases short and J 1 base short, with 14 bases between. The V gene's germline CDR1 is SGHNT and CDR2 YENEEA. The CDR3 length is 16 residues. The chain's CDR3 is CASSLSVGALQETQYF. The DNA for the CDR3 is TGTGCCAGCAGCTTATCGGTTGGGGCTCTCCAAGAGACCCAGTACTTC.

The CDR3 nucleotides read TGTGCCTGGAGTGTAAGGACAGGGGTCTACGAGCAGTACTTC. This sequence encodes CAWSVRTGVYEQYF. This rearrangement joins TRBV30 to TRBJ2-7; 9 nucleotides line up with TRBD1. The junction had 3 bases not matched to a gene; V was cut back by 0 bases and J by 3 bases. CDR1 and CDR2 from the germline V gene are GTSNPN and SVGIG (reference sequence). The CDR3 has 14 residues.

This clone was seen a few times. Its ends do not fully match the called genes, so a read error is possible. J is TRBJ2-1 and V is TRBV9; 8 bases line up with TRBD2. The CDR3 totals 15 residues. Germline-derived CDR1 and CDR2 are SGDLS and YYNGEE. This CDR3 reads CASNVGGLAGNEQFF. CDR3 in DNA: TGTGCCAGCAACGTAGGAGGGCTAGCGGGCAATGAGCAGTTCTTC.

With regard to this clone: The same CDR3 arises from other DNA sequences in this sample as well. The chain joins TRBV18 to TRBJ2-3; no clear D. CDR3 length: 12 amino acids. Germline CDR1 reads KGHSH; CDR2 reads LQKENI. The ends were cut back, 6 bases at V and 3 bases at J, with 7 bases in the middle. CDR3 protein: CASSPTTDTQYF. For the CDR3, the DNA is TGTGCCAGCTCGCCTACTACAGATACGCAGTATTTT.

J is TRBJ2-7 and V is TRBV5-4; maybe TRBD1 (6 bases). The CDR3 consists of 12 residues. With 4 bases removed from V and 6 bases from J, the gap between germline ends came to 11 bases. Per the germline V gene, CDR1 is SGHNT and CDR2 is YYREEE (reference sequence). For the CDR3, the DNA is TGTGCCAGCAGCCAGGACAGACGCGAGCAGTACTTC. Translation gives CASSQDRREQYF.